This T cell receptor beta chain appears in the sequencing data of a study of cytomegalovirus exposure and HLA in healthy donors listed by TCRdb under 2017. Study-level background: In an earlier analysis of several hundred of the donors, 276 Gb of sequence data and 95 million to 130 million unique TCR beta sequences from about 190 million T cells were reported. Roughly 300 gigabases of sequencing data and approximately 85 million unique TCR sequences were included in an early release covering over 600 HLA-typed donors. Among the roughly 430 genotyped donors, roughly 80% belonged to the genetic ancestry cluster associated with self-reported Caucasian donors. The aim of the study was to test whether cataloging public T cell receptors could identify signatures of past pathogen exposure. The study profiled the T cell repertoires of hundreds of subjects by immunosequencing and related them to cytomegalovirus serostatus. Along with the approximately 600-subject first cohort, a separate validation cohort of over a hundred different subjects was used. To predict cytomegalovirus infection status, the study combined high-throughput TCR immunosequencing, statistical association of individual TCRs with disease status, and machine learning. A later analysis re-analyzed previously published TCR beta repertoires from 650 to 800 donors and added high-resolution HLA genotyping to study TCR occurrence patterns. The later analysis used no new phenotypic data to find candidate immune exposures, relying instead on TCR beta sequences and their occurrence across donors. In an earlier analysis of around 540 of the donors, high-throughput TCR beta sequencing was used to judge whether each TCR beta V gene segment behaved as functional or pseudogenic. Donor age, sex, ethnicity and CMV serostatus were compiled alongside the repertoire data. A later genetic analysis used genome-wide SNP genotypes for about three fifths of the 666 donors, treating that subset as a discovery cohort. All discovery cohort repertoires had been generated using a single sequencing platform. HLA typing covered class I and class II loci at four-digit resolution. Typing coverage varied by locus: roughly 629-630 donors for A, B, C, DRB1 and DQB1; around 560 for DQA1; 600 to 610 for DPA1; under 490 for DPB1. Because of strong linkage in the cohort, 4 to 6 DR-DQ haplotypes were treated as single units for association and clustering. On average, around 200,000 unique TCR beta nucleotide sequences were sequenced per donor among about 400 genotyped donors of the cohort, with roughly 20% of those sequences being non-productive.

Libraries were prepared through the immunoSEQ multiplex PCR assay. For the multiplex PCR, a mixture combining 60 forward primers for TCR Vbeta segments and 13 reverse primers for TCR Jbeta segments was used. The CDR3 region of rearranged TCR beta genes was amplified from genomic DNA by a multiplex PCR assay. The Illumina HiSeq System was used to sequence the amplified TCR beta libraries as 87-base-pair reads. Regarding the original processing steps: A later analysis counted 75 million to 100 million unique TCR beta chains across the roughly 700 repertoires, and 9.5 million to 11 million of these chains were shared by at least two donors. Raw reads were error-corrected and collapsed into unique sequences with a nearest-neighbor algorithm that merged closely related sequences to remove PCR and sequencing errors. Alignment of CDR3 sequences to IMGT reference sequences was used to assign V, D and J gene segments. For a sequence to be retained, a match of at least six nucleotides to both a V gene segment and a J gene segment was required. A rearrangement counted as productive if the CDR3 had no stop codons and remained in frame with V and J, and every other rearrangement counted as non-productive. Following IMGT convention, CDR3 was defined as the stretch from the second conserved V-encoded cysteine up to the conserved J-encoded phenylalanine. The earlier analysis of around 640 of the donors excluded sequences that lacked an unambiguous match to a single V gene segment. An earlier analysis of fewer than 750 of the donors classified V segments as functional when productive rearrangements were above 56.7% and as segregating when the standard deviation between donors was above 5%. A statistical classification framework was built to diagnose cytomegalovirus status from the catalog of TCR beta chain sequences. In a later analysis, TCR nucleotide sequences were compared against IMGT/GENE-DB human TR gene sequences so that V and J genes could be assigned. Using the TCRdist pipeline, a later analysis assigned CDR3 sequences along with most-parsimonious VDJ recombination scenarios. In a later analysis, every TCR beta chain was defined by the combination of its CDR3 amino acid sequence and its V-gene family, and reads without a unique V-gene family were dropped. To address suspected cross-contamination and a sequencing artifact, a later analysis removed approximately 600 highly shared, low-generation-probability nucleotide sequences. A later analysis calculated a clonal expansion index for each public chain from normalized within-repertoire ranks of inferred template counts. In a later analysis, generation probabilities were computed with a VDJ recombination model fitted to out-of-frame rearrangements, and the resulting probabilities were checked against IGoR. In a later analysis, hypergeometric tests were used to score TCR-TCR, TCR-HLA and TCR-CMV co-occurrence, with a repertoire-size bias correction applied to TCR pairs. In a later analysis, false discovery rates were estimated by permuting HLA or CMV assignments 20 times. In a later analysis, co-occurring TCRs were grouped with DBSCAN, and TCRdist sequence similarity was added when clustering was performed within HLA-allele-positive subsets. Repertoires with fewer than 30,000 or more than 120,000 public chains were left out of co-occurrence clustering, as were about 5 repertoires with anomalous nucleotide sharing. The table comes from immuneACCESS by way of TCRdb, which keeps in-frame sequences with V and J called. Part of the clones is missing from these tables; in studies checked, under half for an unresolved V gene and the rest for unknown reasons. V and J calls and clone size come straight from that table; D and trimming were deduced from the DNA. A total of under 90,000 clones appear in this sample, about 87% of them only once. Around 2.3% of the sample lies in the top ten.

About this clone: The antigen it recognizes is unknown. No qualities accompany the bases; no much larger clone lies one base away.

V is pruned by 1 base and J by 4 bases, leaving 9 bases of the junction without a gene match. The CDR3 measures 16 amino acids from cysteine to phenylalanine. CDR3 DNA is the only sequence kept; it has 48 bases, read in frame from the first base. Reading the germline V gene gives CDR1 LGHNA and CDR2 YSLEER. What the authors observed across the whole study: While some public TCRs were present in many individuals, most TCR sequences turned up only very rarely across donors. According to the authors, the approach could potentially be generalized to other disease states and immunological phenotypes. In a later analysis, TCR association rates were found to vary across HLA loci, with the most associated TCRs seen for DRB1 alleles and the fewest for HLA-C alleles. In a later analysis, 15,000 to 20,000 TCR beta sequences were associated with specific HLA alleles at a false discovery rate of 0.05. Three of the identified cytomegalovirus-associated TCR beta chains were confirmed in vitro to be specific for cytomegalovirus antigens. Compared with equally common non-associated chains, HLA-associated TCR beta chains in a later analysis were more clonally expanded and had lower generation probabilities. The 87-base-pair reads could not distinguish some IMGT-functional V segments, including TRBV6-2 and TRBV6-3, so those segments were excluded. A cluster of highly shared sequence variants was judged likely to be a technical artifact of the sequencing pipeline. Because HLA typing was missing for some donors at each locus, association tests included only the typed subset. When HLA alleles, especially DR and DQ, strongly co-occurred, attributing TCR associations to individual alleles was difficult. Presence/absence analyses assumed roughly uniform sequencing depth across donors, an assumption that may not hold. The only immune exposure information available for the cohort was CMV serostatus. V-gene and J-gene trimming of TCR beta chains was associated with a missense DCLRE1C variant in a later genetic analysis, and the association was replicated in an independent cohort. Compared with the roughly 700-donor mean, donors in an Asian-associated ancestry cluster had fewer N-insertions in productive TCRs, according to a later genetic analysis. The study gave a list of about 160 TCR beta chains associated with cytomegalovirus. Correlated functional status among segregating V segments might reflect linkage disequilibrium, but an unknown experimental factor could not be ruled out. Because counts were too low, 15 or so rarely observed V segments, including chromosome 9 orphons, were excluded from the earlier analysis of around 640 of the donors. The cohort was sequenced for TCR beta chains only, and without alpha or paired-chain data the features that could be detected were limited. A further reported finding was that TCR beta sequences accurately predicted the HLA-A and HLA-B alleles for most subjects in the first cohort. In a later analysis, several top co-occurrence clusters were reported to appear linked to parvovirus B19, influenza, CMV and Epstein-Barr virus. The classifier was reported to diagnose cytomegalovirus status with high specificity and sensitivity in both the original and validation cohorts. In a later analysis, most CMV-associated TCR beta chains were found to appear HLA-restricted, with HLA associations seemingly driven largely by CMV exposure. An earlier analysis of around 540 of the donors showed that most TCR beta V segments appeared in productive rearrangements either about 87% or about 30% of the time, which broadly matched IMGT annotations.

The cohort was made up of approximately 670 healthy bone marrow donors. Cohort members were all nominally healthy when sampled, although unrecorded immune exposures were likely present. The donor tested CMV seronegative and was one of the 352 seronegative cohort members. Every donor gave a peripheral blood sample, and the peripheral blood mononuclear cells from that sample were used for TCR beta sequencing. The Qiagen DNeasy Blood Extraction Kit was used to extract genomic DNA from the blood cell samples. This chain joins TRBV4-3 to TRBJ1-2, and 7 junction bases match TRBD1. Input material: PBMCs. The TCR was taken from a man aged 18 to 35 in good health and CMV-seronegative. For the CDR3, the sequence is CASSQGAGTAFYGYTF. The DNA reads TGCGCCAGCAGCCAAGGAGCCGGGACAGCTTTCTATGGCTACACCTTC.